A selection of T cell receptor beta chains follows, all from one sample in a study of blood T cell repertoires in COVID-19. The repertoire was sequenced with immunoSEQ multiplex PCR; TCRdb's copy has only in-frame clones and lacks some. The sample includes 69,000 or so clones, roughly 80% seen only once; the top ten take roughly 4.8%. Sequenced sample: peripheral blood. These receptors were collected from a woman aged 80 or older with active or convalescent COVID-19. The CDR3 runs from the conserved cysteine through the conserved F or W. The D gene is left open where the match is weak. Clone size is stated in some rows and not others, as once, few, many or a class when expanded.

j_gene,d_gene,v_gene,abundance,CDR3aa,CDR3nt
TRBJ2-7,TRBD1,TRBV6-5,NA,CASSSRDRVYEQYF,TGTGCCAGCAGCTCCCGGGACAGGGTCTACGAGCAGTACTTC
TRBJ1-2,TRBD1,TRBV7-2,NA,CASSLGTGARGYTF,TGTGCCAGCAGCTTGGGAACAGGGGCCCGTGGCTACACCTTC
TRBJ2-5,TRBD2,TRBV7-3,few,CASSFQGGRETQYF,TGTGCCAGCAGCTTTCAGGGAGGGCGAGAGACCCAGTACTTC
TRBJ1-6,NA,TRBV5-1,few,CASSLPGYNSPLHF,TGCGCCAGCAGCTTACCCGGTTATAATTCACCCCTCCACTTT
TRBJ2-7,TRBD1,TRBV6-2/TRBV6-3,NA,CASSGTGPYEQYF,TGTGCCAGCAGTGGGACAGGGCCTTACGAGCAGTACTTC
TRBJ1-3,NA,TRBV14,once,CASSQVYRSGNTIYF,TGTGCCAGCAGCCAAGTATACAGGTCTGGAAACACCATATATTTT
TRBJ1-3,TRBD1,TRBV18,NA,CASSPIDRGSGNTIYF,TGTGCCAGCTCACCAATCGACAGGGGCTCTGGAAACACCATATATTTT
TRBJ1-3,NA,TRBV29-1,NA,CSVGGTGNTIYF,TGCAGCGTTGGGGGGACAGGAAACACCATATATTTT
TRBJ1-1,NA,TRBV14,NA,CASSQGQNTEAFF,TGTGCCAGCAGCCAAGGACAGAACACTGAAGCTTTCTTT
TRBJ1-2,NA,TRBV5-1,NA,CASSLSSGGYGYTF,TGCGCCAGCAGCTTGAGCAGCGGGGGGTATGGCTACACCTTC
TRBJ2-1,TRBD2,TRBV9,NA,CASSVGTSRTNEQFF,TGTGCCAGCAGCGTTGGGACTAGCAGAACCAATGAGCAGTTCTTC
TRBJ1-5,TRBD1,TRBV2,NA,CASSKDRFGNQPQHF,TGTGCCAGCAGTAAGGACAGGTTTGGCAATCAGCCCCAGCATTTT
TRBJ2-1,TRBD2,TRBV18,NA,CASSPRLAGGQSSYNEQFF,TGTGCCAGCTCACCCAGACTAGCGGGAGGGCAAAGCTCCTACAATGAGCAGTTCTTC
TRBJ1-5,NA,TRBV14,NA,CASSQDSQGGGQPQHF,TGTGCCAGCAGCCAAGATTCACAGGGAGGGGGTCAGCCCCAGCATTTT
TRBJ2-5,TRBD2,TRBV13,once,CASSRLGEGAETQYF,TGTGCCAGCAGCCGATTGGGGGAGGGCGCGGAGACCCAGTACTTC
TRBJ1-4,TRBD1,TRBV5-1,NA,CASSLGTGGTTNEKLFF,TGCGCCAGCAGCCTAGGGACAGGGGGGACTACTAATGAAAAACTGTTTTTT
TRBJ2-1,NA,TRBV7-9,once,CASSLEVAVVFF,TGTGCCAGCAGCTTAGAGGTGGCGGTAGTTTTCTTC
TRBJ2-6,TRBD1,TRBV18,NA,CASSRVGQAGSGANVLTF,TGTGCCAGCTCCCGCGTGGGACAGGCGGGCTCTGGGGCCAACGTCCTGACTTTC
TRBJ2-5,TRBD2,TRBV7-2,NA,CASSSKSLAGGETQYF,TGTGCCAGCAGCTCGAAGAGCCTAGCGGGGGGAGAGACCCAGTACTTC
TRBJ2-5,TRBD2,TRBV2,NA,CASGRTSGQLGETQYF,TGTGCCAGCGGTCGGACTAGCGGGCAGTTGGGAGAGACCCAGTACTTC
TRBJ2-2,NA,TRBV19,once,CASSIGATAGGTVSGLFF,TGTGCCAGTAGTATAGGTGCAACGGCAGGTGGTACTGTAAGTGGGCTGTTTTTT
TRBJ1-6,TRBD1,TRBV30,NA,CAWSGTGNSPLHF,TGTGCCTGGAGTGGGACAGGGAATTCACCCCTCCACTTT
TRBJ1-5,NA,TRBV28,NA,CASSPRGGAYNQPQHF,TGTGCCAGCAGCCCGAGGGGGGGCGCCTACAATCAGCCCCAGCATTTT
TRBJ1-5,TRBD1,TRBV28,once,CASSLTGNNQPQHF,TGTGCCAGCAGTTTGACAGGGAACAATCAGCCCCAGCATTTT
TRBJ2-5,NA,TRBV15,once,CATSRGGLSGGLETQYF,TGTGCCACCAGCAGGGGGGGACTCTCGGGTGGTCTAGAGACCCAGTACTTC
TRBJ1-4,NA,TRBV12-3/TRBV12-4,NA,CASSRRQSEKLFF,TGTGCCAGCAGTCGTCGACAAAGTGAAAAACTGTTTTTT
TRBJ2-5,TRBD2,TRBV4-3,few,CASSQEITSGRTRKTKEETQYF,TGCGCCAGCAGCCAAGAAATAACTAGCGGGAGAACAAGGAAGACAAAGGAAGAGACCCAGTACTTC
TRBJ2-2,NA,TRBV7-6,NA,CASSSSYGASANTGELFF,TGTGCCAGCAGCTCCTCTTATGGGGCTAGCGCGAACACCGGGGAGCTGTTTTTT
TRBJ1-2,NA,TRBV7-3,NA,CASSLTSWSGYTF,TGTGCCAGCAGCTTAACGTCTTGGAGTGGCTACACCTTC
TRBJ2-7,NA,TRBV12-3/TRBV12-4,NA,CASSSGRYEQYF,TGTGCCAGCAGTAGCGGCCGCTACGAGCAGTACTTC
TRBJ1-3,NA,TRBV6-1,NA,CASSEDGGTIYF,TGTGCCAGCAGTGAAGACGGTGGCACCATATATTTT
TRBJ2-3,TRBD2,TRBV5-4,NA,CASSLGLARTYF,TGTGCCAGCAGCTTGGGACTAGCTAGGACGTATTTT
TRBJ2-5,NA,TRBV6-6,NA,CASSYGAGQETQYF,TGTGCCAGCAGTTACGGGGCCGGGCAAGAGACCCAGTACTTC
TRBJ2-1,TRBD2,TRBV6-2/TRBV6-3,NA,CASSGIAGGPSSYNEQFF,TGTGCCAGCAGTGGGATAGCGGGAGGGCCGAGCTCCTACAATGAGCAGTTCTTC
TRBJ2-2,TRBD1,TRBV19,NA,CASTPTGGAGELFF,TGTGCCAGTACCCCGACAGGGGGGGCCGGGGAGCTGTTTTTT
TRBJ2-3,NA,TRBV20-1,NA,CSAPPSDTQYF,TGCAGTGCTCCCCCATCAGATACGCAGTATTTT
TRBJ1-1,NA,TRBV9,NA,CASSTLGQNTEAFF,TGTGCCAGCAGCACCCTGGGACAAAACACTGAAGCTTTCTTT
TRBJ2-3,TRBD2,TRBV4-1,NA,CASSQGLAGGSTDTQYF,TGCGCCAGCAGCCAAGGTTTAGCGGGGGGCAGCACAGATACGCAGTATTTT
TRBJ1-1,NA,TRBV11-2,many,CASSGGGAGNTEAFF,TGTGCCAGCAGTGGAGGGGGGGCTGGTAACACTGAAGCTTTCTTT
TRBJ2-7,TRBD1,TRBV6-2/TRBV6-3,NA,CASSDIGTGAYEQYF,TGTGCCAGCAGTGACATTGGGACAGGGGCCTACGAGCAGTACTTC
TRBJ1-1,NA,TRBV28,NA,CASSFSGQNNEAFF,TGTGCCAGCAGTTTCAGTGGGCAGAACAATGAAGCTTTCTTT
TRBJ2-1,NA,TRBV7-9,NA,CASSLAAGRTYSYNEQFF,TGTGCCAGCAGCTTAGCCGCGGGCAGAACCTACTCCTACAATGAGCAGTTCTTC
TRBJ2-7,TRBD2,TRBV7-2,NA,CASSLGASGGYEQYF,TGTGCCAGCAGCTTAGGGGCTAGCGGGGGTTACGAGCAGTACTTC
TRBJ2-3,NA,TRBV27,NA,CASSLEVTDTQYF,TGTGCCAGCAGTTTGGAGGTCACAGATACGCAGTATTTT
TRBJ2-2,TRBD2,TRBV7-3,NA,CASSFSAGANGELFF,TGTGCCAGCAGCTTTTCGGCGGGAGCGAACGGGGAGCTGTTTTTT
TRBJ1-5,TRBD1,TRBV27,NA,CASSPLDRGANQPQHF,TGTGCCAGCAGTCCCCTGGACAGGGGGGCAAATCAGCCCCAGCATTTT
TRBJ1-2,NA,TRBV2,NA,CASSPRTANYGYTF,TGTGCCAGCAGCCCCCGGACAGCTAACTATGGCTACACCTTC
TRBJ2-2,NA,TRBV7-9,few,CASSLAQGLANTGELFF,TGTGCCAGCAGCTTAGCTCAGGGACTGGCGAACACCGGGGAGCTGTTTTTT
TRBJ1-3,NA,TRBV30,NA,CAWNWQGRYTIYF,TGTGCCTGGAACTGGCAGGGTCGGTACACCATATATTTT
TRBJ1-1,NA,TRBV28,NA,CASSLRQGILNTEAFF,TGTGCCAGCAGTTTAAGGCAGGGTATATTAAACACTGAAGCTTTCTTT
TRBJ1-1,NA,TRBV2,NA,CASLRDIRTEAFF,TGTGCCAGCCTCCGGGACATTAGGACTGAAGCTTTCTTT
TRBJ2-7,TRBD1,TRBV4-2,NA,CASSLSTGGTYEQYF,TGTGCCAGCAGCCTGTCGACAGGGGGGACCTACGAGCAGTACTTC
TRBJ2-5,TRBD2,TRBV10-2,NA,CASSKLADTQETQYF,TGCGCCAGCAGTAAACTAGCGGACACCCAAGAGACCCAGTACTTC
TRBJ1-1,NA,TRBV5-4,NA,CASRLQGGAEAFF,TGTGCCAGCAGACTCCAGGGAGGCGCTGAAGCTTTCTTT